What follows are 28 T cell receptor beta chains derived from one specimen sequenced in a study of shared clonotypes between healthy human individuals. TCRdb's copy holds only in-frame clones and misses some; the assay was immunoSEQ multiplex PCR. In the table there are fewer than 200,000 clones, approximately 92% of which are singletons. Sequencing used naive CD4+ T cells sorted from blood. Subset here: CD45RA+ positively selected. The receptors derive from a woman aged 25-40 years in good health.

V and J are TRBV19 and TRBJ2-7, with D perhaps TRBD1 (5 bases). Trimming stripped 4 bases from V and 2 bases from J, with 15 bases between. The CDR3 loop spans 15 amino acids. Germline V gene data show CDR1 as LNHDA and CDR2 as SQIVND (reference sequence). DNA for the CDR3: TGTGCCAGTAGTAACATCAGACAGTCAACCTACGAGCAGTACTTC. Its translation: CASSNIRQSTYEQYF.

The chain couples TRBV6-6 to TRBJ2-5; 10 nucleotides match TRBD1. The DNA end is a closer match to TRBJ2-7, so the J assignment may be wrong. The CDR3 runs 16 residues. From germline, CDR1 is MNHNY and CDR2 SVGAGI (reference sequence). The chain's CDR3 is CASSYSRQGARYEQYF. CDR3 coding DNA: TGTGCCAGCAGTTACTCACGACAGGGGGCGCGATACGAGCAGTACTTC.

This clone was recorded only once. The chain joins TRBV27 to TRBJ1-1, with D possibly TRBD1 on 5 matching bases. Germline lookup yields CDR1 MNHEY and CDR2 SMNVEV (reference sequence). The V gene lost 5 bases and the J gene lost 4 bases, with 17 bases spanning the gap. The CDR3 loop spans 15 amino acids. The CDR3 DNA is TGTGCCAGCAGTCCCCAGGGTATAAGGGGCACTGAAGCTTTCTTT. Amino acid sequence: CASSPQGIRGTEAFF.

This chain connects TRBV28 to TRBJ2-3; TRBD2 aligns across 13 bases. The V gene end was trimmed by 3 bases and the J gene end by 3 bases; junction bases not matched to a gene: 6. The germline gives CDR1 MDHEN, CDR2 SYDVKM. The CDR3 is 17 residues long. This chain's CDR3 is CASSFPGGLAGTDTQYF. DNA for the CDR3: TGTGCCAGCAGTTTCCCTGGGGGACTAGCGGGAACAGATACGCAGTATTTT.

The genes are TRBV7-7 and TRBJ2-1; the match to TRBD2 covers 7 bases. CDR1 is SSHAT, CDR2 FNYEAQ, per germline (reference sequence). The CDR3 has 15 amino acids. J gave up 8 bases and V 5 bases, and 12 bases lay outside the gene matches. The CDR3, as DNA: TGTGCCAGCAGCGCCGGGACTACTTTTACCGATGAGCAGTTCTTC. Amino acids: CASSAGTTFTDEQFF. Using reference TRBV7-7 and TRBJ2-1 for the parts outside the CDR3, the full variable domain is GAGVSQSPRYKVTKRGQDVTLRCDPISSHATLYWYQQALGQGPEFLTYFNYEAQPDKSGLPSDRFSAERPEGSISTLTIQRTEQRDSAMYRCASSAGTTFTDEQFFGPGTRLTVL.

The chain links TRBV28 to TRBJ2-7, with 9 bases that match TRBD1. CDR3 length: 17 amino acids. The junction had 11 bases not matched to a gene; V was cut back by 3 bases and J by 2 bases. From germline, CDR1 is MDHEN and CDR2 SYDVKM. The CDR3 DNA reads as TGTGCCAGCAGTTTCCAGGTAGGACAGGGGTTTACCTACGAGCAGTACTTC. This codes for CASSFQVGQGFTYEQYF.

The V gene is TRBV18, the J gene TRBJ1-2; the D gene is possibly TRBD1 (6 bases). The CDR3 is made up of 13 amino acids. CDR1 and CDR2 (germline): KGHSH, LQKENI. V was cut by 2 bases and J by 2 bases, with 6 bases left in between. The CDR3 DNA sequence: TGTGCCAGCTCACCAGGACAGAACTATGGCTACACCTTC. It encodes CASSPGQNYGYTF.

This clone was recorded a few times. The genes are TRBV5-1 and TRBJ1-1; D not resolved. The V gene's germline CDR1 is SGHRS and CDR2 YFSETQ. The length of the CDR3 is 14 residues. V lost 0 bases and J lost 3, with 9 bases in between. This CDR3 reads CASSLEPSDTEAFF. The CDR3 coding sequence is TGCGCCAGCAGCTTGGAACCGTCGGACACTGAAGCTTTCTTT.

Remarks on this clone: Compared with germline, one end of the junction differs, possibly owing to a read error. The chain is built from TRBV4-2 and TRBJ2-2; D is undetermined. The CDR3 has 18 residues. The germline V gene encodes CDR1 LGHNA and CDR2 YNFKEQ. The CDR3 DNA sequence: TGTGCCAGCAGCCAGTGGGGTGCGAGGACCCGGAACGCCGGGGAGCTGTTTTTT. This translates into CASSQWGARTRNAGELFF.

The sample holds one count of this clone. J is TRBJ2-2 and V is TRBV27; 10 bases agree with TRBD2. V was pared by 6 bases and J by 7 bases, with 5 bases of the junction left unmatched. The CDR3 is 14 residues long. Germline V CDR1 and CDR2: MNHEY, SMNVEV (reference sequence). CDR3: CASRAGGPVGELFF. DNA of the CDR3: TGTGCCAGCAGAGCGGGAGGGCCGGTCGGGGAGCTGTTTTTT.

The chain has TRBV2 and TRBJ2-1, with D hard to call. There are 14 residues in the CDR3. V lost 2 bases, J lost 4 bases, and 9 bases lay in between. Germline CDR1 reads SNHLY; CDR2 reads FYNNEI. Here the CDR3 DNA reads TGTGCCAGCAGTGAATTGGCGGTATACAATGAGCAGTTCTTC. This encodes CASSELAVYNEQFF.

This clone showed up just once. The chain uses TRBV27 and TRBJ2-7, with TRBD1 matching over 7 bases. Germline CDR1 and CDR2: MNHEY and SMNVEV (reference sequence). The CDR3 is 16 residues long. The ends lost 8 bases at V and 2 bases at J; junction bases unmatched: 15. CDR3 region: CASRRQGYYLAYEQYF. The CDR3 DNA sequence: TGTGCCAGCCGCCGACAGGGTTACTATCTAGCCTACGAGCAGTACTTC.

The CDR3 loop reads CASSGGRLAYEQYF. CDR3 nucleotide sequence: TGTGCCAGCAGTGGAGGGCGGCTGGCCTACGAGCAGTACTTC. The chain carries TRBV2 and TRBJ2-5; a weak D match, TRBD2 (5 bases). Gene TRBJ2-7 matches the end of the DNA better, so the J call may be wrong. Germline lookup yields CDR1 SNHLY and CDR2 FYNNEI. The CDR3 is 14 amino acids.

The table lists this clone with a count of one. The chain couples TRBV5-6 to TRBJ2-7; D remains unclear. The CDR3 runs 14 residues. Germline V gene lookup returns CDR1 SGHDT and CDR2 YYEEEE. V lost 5 bases and J 7 bases, leaving 19 bases between the germline ends. CDR3 amino acids: CASSSAAGLREQYF. CDR3 coding DNA: TGTGCCAGCAGTTCCGCGGCTGGGTTGAGGGAGCAGTACTTC.

The chain uses TRBV5-1 and TRBJ1-5; perhaps TRBD1 as D (6 bases). CDR1 and CDR2 from the germline V gene are SGHRS and YFSETQ. Trimming cost V 4 bases and J 1 base, with 9 bases left between them. The CDR3 loop spans 14 amino acids. The CDR3 DNA is TGCGCCAGCAGCAAGGACAGCAGCAATCAGCCCCAGCATTTT. Its translation: CASSKDSSNQPQHF.

J is TRBJ2-2 and V is TRBV5-1, with 8 bases lining up with TRBD2. Germline V gene data show CDR1 as SGHRS and CDR2 as YFSETQ. The CDR3 spans 16 residues. V trimming: 0 bases; J trimming: 7 bases; junction bases outside the gene matches: 8. CDR3 sequence (DNA): TGCGCCAGCAGCTTGGCCCCGGGTAGCGGGGACGGGGAGCTGTTTTTT. It translates to CASSLAPGSGDGELFF.

The rearrangement joins TRBV5-1 to TRBJ2-7; no definite D call. With 0 bases removed from V and 4 bases from J, the gap between germline ends came to 5 bases. This CDR3 is built from 12 residues. Germline CDR1 is SGHRS and CDR2 is YFSETQ. The CDR3 loop is CASSLDGYEQYF. In DNA form, the CDR3 reads TGCGCCAGCAGCTTGGACGGTTACGAGCAGTACTTC. Full variable domain (outside the CDR3, taken from reference TRBV5-1 and TRBJ2-7): KAGVTQTPRYLIKTRGQQVTLSCSPISGHRSVSWYQQTPGQGLQFLFEYFSETQRNKGNFPGRFSGRQFSNSRSEMNVSTLELGDSALYLCASSLDGYEQYFGPGTRLTVT.

V usage is TRBV11-2 and J usage is TRBJ2-7, with 10 bases that match TRBD1. The CDR3 is 15 amino acids. J was trimmed by 3 bases and V by 5 bases; bases with no gene match: 7. CDR1 is SGHAT and CDR2 is FQNNGV in the germline V gene. CDR3 sequence (DNA): TGTGCCAGCAGCGCGGGGACAGGGGTTGGCTACGAGCAGTACTTC. Encoded protein: CASSAGTGVGYEQYF.

Comments on this clone: The same CDR3 arises from other DNA sequences in this sample as well. The rearrangement joins TRBV18 to TRBJ1-1; possibly TRBD1 for D (5 bases). This CDR3 has 13 residues. Germline values: CDR1 KGHSH, CDR2 LQKENI. The V gene lost 3 bases and the J gene lost 3 bases, with 8 bases spanning the gap. CDR3 protein: CASSPGGDTEAFF. The DNA for the CDR3 is TGTGCCAGCTCACCCGGGGGGGACACTGAAGCTTTCTTT.

In its sample, this clone was seen once. The V call is TRBV28, the J call TRBJ1-2, with D possibly TRBD1 on 5 matching bases. The CDR3 consists of 16 residues. Trimming left V 2 bases short and J 0 bases short, with 13 bases between. Germline assignment: CDR1 MDHEN and CDR2 SYDVKM. CDR3 DNA: TGTGCCAGCAGTTTACCCGGGGGGTGGGCTAACTATGGCTACACCTTC. Translating it yields CASSLPGGWANYGYTF.

The chain is built from TRBV30 and TRBJ2-3, with D possibly matching TRBD1 (6 bases). Per germline, CDR1 GTSNPN and CDR2 SVGIG (reference sequence). The V gene lost 3 bases and the J gene lost 4 bases, with 17 bases spanning the gap. The CDR3 covers 15 residues. The CDR3 sequence: CAWSGVGQTSDTQYF. Here the CDR3 DNA reads TGTGCCTGGAGCGGTGTAGGACAGACCTCAGATACGCAGTATTTT.

The CDR3 DNA sequence: TGCGCCAGCAGCTTGGATGGGATCATGAACACTGAAGCTTTCTTT. Its translation is CASSLDGIMNTEAFF. The genes are TRBV5-1 and TRBJ1-1; D is undetermined. Germline values: CDR1 SGHRS, CDR2 YFSETQ. The CDR3 covers 15 residues. V lost 0 bases to trimming and J lost 0 bases, with 9 bases between them.

This rearrangement joins TRBV18 to TRBJ1-4; 10 nucleotides agree with TRBD1. Germline V gives CDR1 KGHSH, CDR2 LQKENI. CDR3 size: 14 residues. The J segment lost 6 bases and the V segment lost 4 bases, leaving 2 bases of the junction unmatched. Written as DNA, the CDR3 is TGTGCCAGCTCACTCGGACAGGGGGATGAAAAACTGTTTTTT. Translated, it gives CASSLGQGDEKLFF.

This rearrangement joins TRBV13 to TRBJ2-1; D might be TRBD2 (6 bases). The germline V and J ends were trimmed by 2 bases and 8 bases, with 16 bases remaining between them. The germline V gene encodes CDR1 PRHDT and CDR2 FYEKMQ (reference sequence). The CDR3 has 15 amino acids. The CDR3 DNA reads as TGTGCCAGCAGCTTATGGTTACGGGAGTTACATGAGCAGTTCTTC. It encodes CASSLWLRELHEQFF. The complete variable domain, with remaining parts taken from reference TRBV13 and TRBJ2-1, reads AAGVIQSPRHLIKEKRETATLKCYPIPRHDTVYWYQQGPGQDPQFLISFYEKMQSDKGSIPDRFSAQQFSDYHSELNMSSLELGDSALYFCASSLWLRELHEQFFGPGTRLTVL.

This clone was detected only once. V and J are TRBV6-1 and TRBJ1-5; D is perhaps TRBD1 (5 bases). The germline CDR1 and CDR2 sequences are MNHNS and SASEGT. Trimming took off 4 bases at V and 0 bases at J, with 13 bases between the two ends. The CDR3 is 16 amino acids. The CDR3 is CASSVGGSLSNQPQHF. CDR3 nucleotide sequence: TGTGCCAGCAGTGTGGGGGGGAGTCTTAGCAATCAGCCCCAGCATTTT.

V is TRBV6-5 and J is TRBJ1-1; 8 bases align to TRBD1. The CDR3 extends over 14 amino acids. J gave up 6 bases and V 5 bases, and 8 bases lay outside the gene matches. Germline values: CDR1 MNHEY, CDR2 SVGAGI. The CDR3 nucleotides are TGTGCCAGCAGTCCAGACAGGGGATTGTCTGAAGCTTTCTTT. Encoded protein: CASSPDRGLSEAFF.

This clone is a singleton in its sample. V and J are TRBV27 and TRBJ1-1; 7 nucleotides align to TRBD1. CDR1 MNHEY and CDR2 SMNVEV come from the germline V gene (reference sequence). This CDR3 contains 18 residues. V lost 5 bases, J lost 3 bases, and 18 bases stayed unmatched. CDR3 DNA sequence: TGTGCCAGCAGTCCCACCGGGACAGCTCCCTCGAGGTACACTGAAGCTTTCTTT. Translation: CASSPTGTAPSRYTEAFF.

This clone is a singleton in its sample. This chain uses TRBV27 with TRBJ2-3, with D perhaps being TRBD1 or TRBD2 (5 bases each). Germline CDR1 and CDR2: MNHEY and SMNVEV (reference sequence). The CDR3 has 19 amino acids. Trimming removed 6 bases at V and 3 bases at J, with 28 bases between. This CDR3 reads CASSSLEGSLFYGTDTQYF. CDR3 DNA: TGTGCCAGCAGCTCACTAGAGGGGAGTTTGTTTTACGGGACAGATACGCAGTATTTT.